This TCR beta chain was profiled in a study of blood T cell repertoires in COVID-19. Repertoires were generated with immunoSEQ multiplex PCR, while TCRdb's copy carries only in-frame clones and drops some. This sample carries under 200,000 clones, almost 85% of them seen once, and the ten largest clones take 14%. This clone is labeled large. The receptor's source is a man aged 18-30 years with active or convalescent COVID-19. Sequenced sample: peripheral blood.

DNA for the CDR3: TGTGCCAGCAGTGAATTCAGCGGGGGCCCAACAGATACGCAGTATTTT. It encodes CASSEFSGGPTDTQYF. The chain couples TRBV25-1 to TRBJ2-3; 8 bases fit TRBD2. The CDR3 contains 16 residues. The V gene's germline CDR1 is MGHDK and CDR2 SYGVNS. The trim removed 1 base at V and 3 bases at J, leaving 6 bases unmatched.